This TCR beta chain appears in the sequencing data of a study of T cell changes during pregnancy in multiple sclerosis (dated by TCRdb to about 2019). With respect to the entire study: Changes in the T cell repertoire over the course of pregnancy were examined in this study in women with multiple sclerosis.

Unmatched junction bases come to 4, with V trimmed by 5 bases and J by 4 bases. The CDR3 numbers 14 residues from cysteine through phenylalanine. CDR3 DNA only is kept here, 42 bases in frame from base 1. For CDR1 and CDR2, the germline V gene (reference sequence) lists MNHEY and SMNVEV. Libraries were built with the immunoSEQ multiplex PCR assay. The immuneACCESS repertoire file appears here via TCRdb, limited to in-frame rearrangements. These files lack a portion of the clones; in checked studies, under half of the deficit traces to unresolved V genes, and the cause of the others is not known. A total of some 100,000 clones appear in this sample, about 90% of them only once. More than 1.5% of the sample goes to the ten largest clones. Points on this clone: Its antigen target is currently unknown. The input lacks base qualities; no much larger clone sits a single base away.

Sequencing was performed on peripheral blood, taken after pregnancy. The chain is encoded by TRBV27 joined to TRBJ2-7; the junction holds 11 bases that match TRBD2. The receptor was isolated from a female donor with multiple sclerosis, enrolled in a pregnancy study. The CDR3 protein: CASSALAGGYEQYF. The DNA sequence is given as TGTGCCAGCAGTGCTCTAGCGGGGGGTTACGAGCAGTACTTC.